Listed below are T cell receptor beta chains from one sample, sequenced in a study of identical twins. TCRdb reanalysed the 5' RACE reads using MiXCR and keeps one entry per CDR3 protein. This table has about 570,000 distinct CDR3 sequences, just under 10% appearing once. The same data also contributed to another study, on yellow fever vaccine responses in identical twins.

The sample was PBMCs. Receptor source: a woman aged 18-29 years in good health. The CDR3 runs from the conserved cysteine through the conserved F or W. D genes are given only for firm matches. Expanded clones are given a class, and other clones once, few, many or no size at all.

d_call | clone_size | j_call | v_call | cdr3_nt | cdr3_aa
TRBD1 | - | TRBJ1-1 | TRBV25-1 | TGTGCCAGCAGTGAACGGACAGGGGTCACTGAAGCTTTCTTT | CASSERTGVTEAFF
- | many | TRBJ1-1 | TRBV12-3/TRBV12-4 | TGTGCCAGCCGCTGGGAAGGGGAGGCTTTCTTT | CASRWEGEAFF
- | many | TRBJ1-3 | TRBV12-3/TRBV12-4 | TGTGCCAGCAGTTTCAAACGGTCAGTCTCTGGAAACACCATATATTTT | CASSFKRSVSGNTIYF
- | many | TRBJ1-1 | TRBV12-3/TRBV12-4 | TGTGCCAGCAGTCCGGGACTAATGAACACTGAAGCTTTCTTT | CASSPGLMNTEAFF
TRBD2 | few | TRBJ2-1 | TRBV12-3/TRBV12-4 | TGTGCCAGCAGCTTAAGACTAGCGGGAATGTCCTACAATGAGCAGTTCTTC | CASSLRLAGMSYNEQFF
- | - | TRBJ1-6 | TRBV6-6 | TGTGCCAGTGAGCAGGGACGTAATTCACCCCTCCACTTT | CASEQGRNSPLHF
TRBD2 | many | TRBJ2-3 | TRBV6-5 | TGTGCCAGCAGTTCCCCCGGGGGGGCCTCGGATACGCAGTATTTT | CASSSPGGASDTQYF
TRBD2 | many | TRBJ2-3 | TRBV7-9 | TGTGCCAGCAGCCCTAGCGGGGAGAGCACAGATACGCAGTATTTT | CASSPSGESTDTQYF
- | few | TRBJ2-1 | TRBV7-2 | TGTGCCAGCAGCTTTTTTGGGGCGAAGTATGAGCAGTTCTTC | CASSFFGAKYEQFF
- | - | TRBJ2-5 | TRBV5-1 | TGCGCCAGCAGCTTGAGGGGGGGACTCCAAGAGACCCAGTACTTC | CASSLRGGLQETQYF
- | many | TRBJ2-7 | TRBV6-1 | TGTGCCAGCAGTGACGGTAGGCTAGCGCGATCCTACGAGCAGTACTTC | CASSDGRLARSYEQYF
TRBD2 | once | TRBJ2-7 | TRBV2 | TGTGCCAGCAGTGAGACTAGCGGGGCCACCTACGAGCAGTACTTC | CASSETSGATYEQYF
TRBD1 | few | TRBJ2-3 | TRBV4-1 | TGCGCCAGCAGCCAGACGACAGGGCCCACAGATACGCAGTATTTT | CASSQTTGPTDTQYF
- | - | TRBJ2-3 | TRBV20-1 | TGCAGTGCTTACGACCCGTTCACAGATACGCAGTATTTT | CSAYDPFTDTQYF
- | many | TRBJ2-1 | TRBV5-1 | TGCGCCAGCAGCTTGGAAACAGATTACAATGAGCAGTTCTTC | CASSLETDYNEQFF
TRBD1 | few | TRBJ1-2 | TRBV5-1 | TGCGCCAGCAACCAAAACGGACAGGCTGGCTACACCTTC | CASNQNGQAGYTF
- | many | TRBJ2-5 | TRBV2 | TGTGCCAGCAGAGGGGGGACCCAGTACTTC | CASRGGTQYF
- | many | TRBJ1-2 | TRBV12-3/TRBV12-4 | TGTGCCAGCACGGCCAGGGGAGTCGATGGCTACACCTTC | CASTARGVDGYTF
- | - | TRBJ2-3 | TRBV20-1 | TGCAGTGCTAGAGAGGGGGATTCATGGAAGTATTTT | CSAREGDSWKYF
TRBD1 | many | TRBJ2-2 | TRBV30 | TGTGCCTGGAGGGACAGGGAGGATGGCAACACCGGGGAGCTGTTTTTT | CAWRDREDGNTGELFF
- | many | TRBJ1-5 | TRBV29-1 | TGCAGCGTTGGGGGAGGGTCCGAGCCCCAGCATTTT | CSVGGGSEPQHF
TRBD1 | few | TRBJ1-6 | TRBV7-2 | TGTGCCAGCAGCGGGGGACAGGGCAATTCACCCCTCCACTTT | CASSGGQGNSPLHF
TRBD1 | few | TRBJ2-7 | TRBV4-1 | TGCGCCAGCAGCCAAGATCGAGGGGGCTCCTATATTTACGAGCAGTACTTC | CASSQDRGGSYIYEQYF
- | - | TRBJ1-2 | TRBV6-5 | TGTGCCAGCAGTTACCAGGGACGCTACACCTTC | CASSYQGRYTF
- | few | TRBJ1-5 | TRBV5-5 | TGTGCCAGCAGCTTGGAGTATCAGGGGTTAAATCAGCCCCAGCATTTT | CASSLEYQGLNQPQHF
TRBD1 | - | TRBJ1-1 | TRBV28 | TGTGCCAGCAGTTTCACGGGACAGGCTGGGAACACTGAAGCTTTCTTT | CASSFTGQAGNTEAFF